This entry concerns a single TCR beta chain. The data belong to a study of blood T cell repertoires in COVID-19. This CDR3 is 11 amino acids long. With 5 bases removed from V and 3 bases from J, the gap between germline ends came to 5 bases. Germline loops: CDR1 SEHNR, CDR2 FQNEAQ (reference sequence). Profiled with immunoSEQ multiplex PCR; TCRdb holds only in-frame clones, not every one. The profile shows roughly 480,000 clones, roughly 89% of them singletons. This TCR was sampled from a man between 18 and 35 years old with COVID-19, enrolled during active disease. What was sequenced was peripheral blood. V gene TRBV7-9 combines with J gene TRBJ2-7; D ambiguous. This CDR3 is CASSPDYEQYF. The CDR3 nucleotides are TGTGCCAGCAGCCCAGACTACGAGCAGTACTTC.